This TCR beta chain stems from a study of shared clonotypes between healthy human individuals. Overall study findings and caveats: The sharing of 4% to 5.5% of naive CD4 clonotypes was seen across a handful of donors.

Trimming removed 4 bases at V and 1 base at J, with 10 bases between. CDR3 length equals 14 residues. The germline V gene encodes CDR1 SGDLS and CDR2 YYNGEE. This clone was found once. Its matching antigen is unknown. Naive-designated CD8 cells lacked CD45RO, were positively enriched for CCR7, and omitted terminally differentiated effector memory CD45RA+ cells. Investigators spread the genomic DNA of each subset evenly over several immunoSEQ plates. TCRdb's table, derived via immunoSEQ multiplex PCR, lists solely in-frame clones and lacks some. The sample gives roughly 2,000,000 clones, just under 95% of which show up once; under 2% is in the top ten.

The gene calls are TRBV9 and TRBJ2-3; D unresolved. This TCR came from a man between 18 and 35 years old in good health. Some clones in this sample may be carry-over from other donors' samples. Sequences were obtained from naive CD8+ T cells from PBMCs. CDR3 sequence reads: CASSSEVRTDTQYF. Here the CDR3 DNA reads TGTGCCAGCAGCTCAGAGGTTCGCACAGATACGCAGTATTTT.